Listed below are T cell receptor beta chains from one sample, sequenced in a study of T cell repertoires in cytomegalovirus infection. No antigen has been assigned to these receptors. From the reads, TCRdb called clonotypes with MiXCR, one entry per CDR3 protein. Here the sample spans about 770,000 distinct CDR3 sequences, 25% to 30% being singletons. Sequencing used cultured CD8+ T cells from PBMCs, obtained from culture after CMV antigen stimulation. Receptors originate from a human donor in good health (CMV status not recorded). Some clones in this sample may be carry-over from other donors' samples. CDR3s include the opening cysteine and the closing phenylalanine or tryptophan. The D gene is left open where the match is weak. Some rows mark clone size as missing; the rest say once, few, many or name a class of expanded clone.

J | size | V | D | DNA | CDR3
TRBJ1-1 | NA | TRBV6-6 | NA | TGTGCCAGCAGCCGCTTGATAGACACTGAAGCTTTCTTT | CASSRLIDTEAFF
TRBJ1-4 | many | TRBV12-3/TRBV12-4 | NA | TGTGCCAGCAGTTCCCCGGACCGGGCTGAAAAACTGTTTTTT | CASSSPDRAEKLFF
TRBJ1-2 | few | TRBV7-9 | NA | TGTGCCAGCAGCTTAGCAGAATACTATGGCTACACCTTC | CASSLAEYYGYTF
TRBJ2-1 | few | TRBV7-6 | TRBD2 | TGTGCCAGCAGCTCAGTCCTCTTAGCGGGGGGCTACAATGAGCAGTTCTTC | CASSSVLLAGGYNEQFF
TRBJ1-2 | many | TRBV7-2 | TRBD1 | TGTGCCAGCAGCTTAGGGGACAGGGTTGGCTACACCTTC | CASSLGDRVGYTF
TRBJ1-3 | few | TRBV4-1 | NA | TGCGCCAGCAGCCAAGAAGGGTGGGGTACGACTGGAAACACCATATATTTT | CASSQEGWGTTGNTIYF
TRBJ1-1 | many | TRBV7-3 | NA | TGTGCCAGCAGCTTAAAACCCGCGGGAGGGTCTGAAGCTTTCTTT | CASSLKPAGGSEAFF
TRBJ2-1 | NA | TRBV24-1 | TRBD1 | TGTGCCACCAGTGATCCGGGACAGCACAATGAGCAGTTCTTC | CATSDPGQHNEQFF
TRBJ1-4 | many | TRBV7-9 | NA | TGTGCCAGCAGCTTAGCAACCGGCCTTGATGCCGCTAATGAAAAACTGTTTTTT | CASSLATGLDAANEKLFF
TRBJ2-1 | NA | TRBV5-8 | NA | TGTGCCAGCAGCTTTTGGGGGGGGCTCAATGAGCAGTTCTTC | CASSFWGGLNEQFF
TRBJ1-6 | few | TRBV7-6 | NA | TGTGCCAGCAGCTTAAAAGCAGGAGTTGGGGATTCACCCCTCCACTTT | CASSLKAGVGDSPLHF
TRBJ1-2 | many | TRBV12-3/TRBV12-4 | TRBD1 | TGTGCCAGCAGTTTTACAGGGGGCGACTATGGCTACACCTTC | CASSFTGGDYGYTF
TRBJ2-1 | many | TRBV7-9 | TRBD2 | TGTGCCAGCAGCGGGAATAGCGGGGGTTCCTACAATGAGCAGTTCTTC | CASSGNSGGSYNEQFF
TRBJ1-3 | NA | TRBV12-3/TRBV12-4 | NA | TGTGCCAGCAGTTCGAAAGACAGCTCTGGAAACACCATATATTTT | CASSSKDSSGNTIYF
TRBJ1-2 | NA | TRBV7-6 | TRBD1 | TGTGCCAGCAGTCTCACAGGGGGCGTTGGCTACACCTTC | CASSLTGGVGYTF